The T cell receptor beta chain described here comes from a study of CD8 T cells in Susac syndrome. The CDR3 is 12 amino acids. V lost 4 bases and J lost 11, with 11 bases in between. The germline gives CDR1 KGHDR, CDR2 SFDVKD. When the RNA was reverse transcribed, random hexamers were used with an input of about 0.45 to 1 ug. The immunoSEQ assay covered 54 Vbeta and 13 Jbeta segments for CDR3. MiXCR was run by TCRdb on the immunoSEQ multiplex PCR reads, yielding one entry per CDR3 protein. The table has 150,000 to 200,000 distinct CDR3 sequences, just under 95% seen once. While CD8+ and CD4+ T cells were isolated negatively, TEMRA cells were enriched by FACS.

The clonotype originates from a human donor in good health. V is TRBV24-1 and J is TRBJ2-1; perhaps TRBD2 as D (6 bases). The sample consisted of CD4+ T cells from PBMCs. The DNA of the CDR3 is TGTGCCACCAGTGACCCCGCGGGGAAGCAGTTCTTC. The encoded protein is CATSDPAGKQFF.